The next 3 T cell receptor beta chains were all read from a single sample in a study of blood T cell repertoires in COVID-19. Assay: immunoSEQ multiplex PCR; the TCRdb copy retains only in-frame clones and omits some. The sample includes fewer than 80,000 clones, around 87% of them seen just once. The sample comprised peripheral blood. These receptors were obtained from a man between 65 and 85 years old with acute or convalescent COVID-19.

This sequence joins TRBV27 and TRBJ2-1; 8 bases map to TRBD2. With 0 bases clipped from V and 6 bases from J, the junction kept 4 bases outside the gene matches. The CDR3 is 15 amino acids. CDR1 MNHEY and CDR2 SMNVEV come from the germline V gene (reference sequence). In nucleotides, the CDR3 is TGTGCCAGCAGTTTATCTCGGGGGGGTGGCAATGAGCAGTTCTTC. Amino acids: CASSLSRGGGNEQFF.

This chain joins TRBV2 and TRBJ1-2; 7 bases are shared with TRBD1. The CDR3 length is 14 residues. Germline V lookup: CDR1 SNHLY, CDR2 FYNNEI. V lost 5 bases and J lost 1; bases outside the gene matches: 4. CDR3 sequence (DNA): TGTGCCAGCAGTCGAGACAGGGTTAACTATGGCTACACCTTC. Residues: CASSRDRVNYGYTF.

V gene TRBV10-3 combines with J gene TRBJ2-3; TRBD2 agrees at 8 bases. Germline-derived CDR1 and CDR2 are ENHRY and SYGVKD. CDR3 length: 15 residues. The J segment lost 2 bases and the V segment lost 7 bases, leaving 8 bases of the junction unmatched. Here the CDR3 DNA reads TGTGCCATCATCGCCACTAGCGGTGACACAGATACGCAGTATTTT. Protein product: CAIIATSGDTDTQYF.